This record covers a single T cell receptor beta chain. The data originate from a study of T cell changes during pregnancy in multiple sclerosis. The germline CDR1 and CDR2 sequences are MNHEY and SVGAGI. The V gene end was trimmed by 6 bases and the J gene end by 4 bases; junction bases not matched to a gene: 9. The CDR3 is made up of 15 amino acids. TCRdb keeps only in-frame clones here, not all; method: immunoSEQ multiplex PCR. The sample has some 64,000 clones, around 92% seen once; the top ten hold 2% to 2.5%. The origin of this receptor is a female donor with multiple sclerosis, enrolled in a pregnancy study. Sample: peripheral blood, taken in the first trimester of pregnancy. The rearrangement joins TRBV6-5 to TRBJ2-3, with 8 positions matching TRBD2. The chain's CDR3 is CASSQPGLGSDTQYF. CDR3 in DNA: TGTGCCAGCAGCCAACCGGGACTAGGTTCAGATACGCAGTATTTT.